This T cell receptor beta chain derives from a study of T cells in Graves' hyperthyroidism and ophthalmopathy. Study-wide results and caveats: A median 6.5 months before onset, the model predicted ophthalmopathy.

Absent ophthalmopathy progression within 18 months defined stable Graves' hyperthyroidism. Fresh peripheral blood, more than 9 ml, yielded the PBMCs. Germline loops: CDR1 PRHDT, CDR2 FYEKMQ (reference sequence). Trimming cost V 4 bases and J 7 bases; bases outside gene matches: 6. The length of the CDR3 is 16 residues. This clonotype turned up a few times. Its antigen remains unidentified. Authors of the study amplified TCR beta CDR3 regions from RNA transcripts. RT-PCR in the first round (using the HTBI primer set) targeted the TCR CDR3. TCRdb reprocessed the multiplex PCR reads with MiXCR, giving one entry per CDR3 protein. The profile shows more than 550,000 distinct CDR3 sequences, roughly 17% of them singletons.

This TCR was sampled from a middle-aged man with Graves' hyperthyroidism. The sequenced material came from blood. The chain links TRBV13 to TRBJ1-6; TRBD1 agrees at 11 bases. DNA of the CDR3: TGTGCCAGCAGCTATGGACAGGGGGCGAGGAATTCACCCCTCCACTTT. Translating it yields CASSYGQGARNSPLHF.